Reported below is one T cell receptor beta chain. No antigen is known for it. PCR primers comprised 60 Vbeta and 13 Jbeta primers. The repertoire was sequenced with immunoSEQ multiplex PCR; TCRdb's copy has only in-frame clones and lacks some. This sample yields approximately 150,000 clones, of which 76% are seen a single time; 2.5% to 3.5% belongs to the top ten. CDR3 length equals 12 residues. V was shortened by 0 bases and J by 9 bases, with 7 bases between the two germline ends. CDR1 and CDR2 from the germline V gene are SGHRS and YFSETQ. The data belong to a study of cytomegalovirus exposure and HLA in healthy donors. Study-level findings and limits: In a later analysis, HLA-associated beta chains showed higher expansion and lower generation probabilities than comparable chains. It was taken for granted in presence/absence analyses that sequencing depth across donors was roughly uniform. A later analysis showed TCR association rates differing by HLA locus, peaking at DRB1 and lowest at HLA-C. A prior analysis recorded that most TCR beta V segments were productive about 87% or about 30% of the time.

This sequence was found in a male donor in good health and CMV-seronegative. The chain joins TRBV5-1 to TRBJ2-1; D is ambiguous. The sample taken for sequencing was PBMCs. This CDR3 reads CASSLVGSEQFF. Written as DNA, the CDR3 is TGCGCCAGCAGCTTGGTCGGTAGTGAGCAGTTCTTC.